These T cell receptor beta chains were read from a single sample in a study of somatic mutations in cytotoxic T cells in rheumatoid arthritis. TCRdb's table, derived via immunoSEQ multiplex PCR, lists solely in-frame clones and lacks some. The sample consists of more than 9,000 clones, around 80% of them appearing once. Sequenced: CD8+ T cells sorted from blood. These receptors all come from an adult with rheumatoid arthritis. Both conserved end residues are part of each CDR3. The D gene is left open where the match is weak. Part of the rows lack a size; the others show once, few, many or a class for expanded clones.

CDR3 protein	CDR3 DNA	D gene	J gene	clone size	V gene
CASSEEGVENQPQHF	TGTGCCAGCAGTGAGGAGGGGGTCGAAAATCAGCCCCAGCATTTT	.	TRBJ1-5	.	TRBV2
CARSLIQWDEDSVLYEQYF	TGTGCCAGAAGCTTGATCCAGTGGGACGAAGATTCCGTCCTGTACGAGCAGTACTTC	.	TRBJ2-7	.	TRBV5-3
CASSPTLGGETFEAFF	TGCGCCAGCAGCCCTACCCTAGGAGGGGAGACCTTTGAAGCTTTCTTT	.	TRBJ1-1	.	TRBV4-3
CASSLGGGGGYTF	TGTGCCAGCAGCTTAGGAGGGGGTGGAGGCTACACCTTC	.	TRBJ1-2	.	TRBV11-2
CASRQGSSPLHF	TGTGCCAGCAGGCAGGGGAGTTCACCCCTCCACTTT	.	TRBJ1-6	.	TRBV7-9
CASILVHGSNYGYTF	.	.	TRBJ1-2	.	TRBV6-5
CASSFLPGRGSGNTIYF	TGTGCCAGCAGCTTCCTACCCGGCAGGGGCTCTGGAAACACCATATATTTT	.	TRBJ1-3	.	TRBV7-9
CASSPGTPPYEQYF	TGTGCCAGCAGCCCCGGGACTCCTCCTTACGAGCAGTACTTC	.	TRBJ2-7	.	TRBV7-9
CASRGTSGRQFF	TGTGCCAGCCGAGGGACTAGCGGGAGGCAGTTCTTC	TRBD2	TRBJ2-1	.	TRBV19
CASSFRADTRYF	TGTGCCAGCAGTTTTAGGGCAGATACGCGGTATTTT	.	TRBJ2-3	.	TRBV28
CASSVWTGGFTEAFF	TGTGCCAGCAGTGTGTGGACAGGGGGCTTCACTGAAGCTTTCTTT	TRBD1	TRBJ1-1	once	TRBV6-1
CAIVQTNTGELFF	TGTGCCATCGTGCAGACTAACACCGGGGAGCTGTTTTTT	.	TRBJ2-2	.	TRBV10-3
CSVEAPPGRTVYNEQFF	TGCAGCGTTGAAGCCCCCCCAGGACGGACGGTTTACAATGAGCAGTTCTTC	.	TRBJ2-1	once	TRBV29-1
CASSQDANIYGYTF	TGCGCCAGCAGCCAAGATGCGAATATCTATGGCTACACCTTC	.	TRBJ1-2	once	TRBV4-1
CASGLPRQGGETQYF	TGTGCTAGTGGTTTGCCTCGACAGGGAGGGGAGACCCAGTACTTC	.	TRBJ2-5	.	TRBV12-5
CAWSVQPNTEAFF	TGTGCCTGGAGTGTACAGCCGAACACTGAAGCTTTCTTT	.	TRBJ1-1	.	TRBV30
CASSDGQGLYGYTF	TGTGCCAGCAGTGACGGACAGGGCCTTTATGGCTACACCTTC	TRBD1	TRBJ1-2	.	TRBV6-1
CASRGQGESPWAKNIQYF	TGTGCCAGCAGGGGACAGGGTGAGTCACCGTGGGCCAAAAACATTCAGTACTTC	TRBD1	TRBJ2-4	once	TRBV19
CASSSGGTLFHTDTQYF	TGTGCCAGCAGCTCGGGGGGGACCCTATTTCACACAGATACGCAGTATTTT	TRBD2	TRBJ2-3	.	TRBV11-1
CASSEFGHWDSPYEQYF	TGTGCCAGCAGTGAATTTGGCCATTGGGACTCCCCCTACGAGCAGTACTTC	.	TRBJ2-7	.	TRBV7-8
CATSGPTSGTGRTDTQYF	TGTGCCACCAGCGGACCGACGTCCGGGACAGGAAGGACAGATACGCAGTATTTT	TRBD1	TRBJ2-3	.	TRBV15
CAWSVGRSYNEQFF	TGTGCCTGGAGTGTAGGCCGCTCCTACAATGAGCAGTTCTTC	.	TRBJ2-1	once	TRBV30
CASRDRGSYEQYF	TGTGCCAGCAGGGACAGGGGGTCCTACGAGCAGTACTTC	TRBD1	TRBJ2-7	once	TRBV6-5
CASSLLAGGPTGNEQFF	TGTGCCAGCAGCTTACTAGCGGGAGGTCCCACTGGCAATGAGCAGTTCTTC	TRBD2	TRBJ2-1	.	TRBV13
CASSPGTSGGGQETQYF	TGTGCCAGCAGCCCCGGGACTAGCGGGGGGGGGCAAGAGACCCAGTACTTC	TRBD2	TRBJ2-5	.	TRBV5-5
CASSQGGWEASYEQYF	TGCGCCAGCAGCCAAGGGGGGTGGGAGGCCTCCTACGAGCAGTACTTC	.	TRBJ2-7	.	TRBV4-1
CASSYLAAGGELFF	TGTGCCAGCAGTTATCTAGCGGCCGGCGGGGAGCTGTTTTTT	TRBD2	TRBJ2-2	.	TRBV27
CASSESGGSYNEQFF	TGTGCCAGCAGTGAAAGCGGGGGCTCCTACAATGAGCAGTTCTTC	TRBD2	TRBJ2-1	.	TRBV6-4
CASSLVASYNEQFF	TGTGCCAGCAGCTTAGTCGCGTCCTACAATGAGCAGTTCTTC	.	TRBJ2-1	.	TRBV7-9
CASSLADGPVGEQYF	TGTGCCAGCAGCTTAGCAGACGGGCCGGTAGGAGAGCAGTACTTC	.	TRBJ2-7	.	TRBV7-2
CATSMTASPDEQFF	TGTGCCACCAGCATGACGGCGAGTCCCGATGAGCAGTTCTTC	.	TRBJ2-1	.	TRBV15
CASSLELGFQETQYF	TGTGCCAGCAGCTTAGAACTGGGATTCCAAGAGACCCAGTACTTC	.	TRBJ2-5	.	TRBV7-8
CASSQEIAGVWNEQFF	TGCGCCAGCAGCCAAGAAATAGCGGGAGTCTGGAATGAGCAGTTCTTC	TRBD2	TRBJ2-1	once	TRBV4-3
CATGEGGTYNEQFF	TGTGCCACCGGGGAAGGGGGGACCTACAATGAGCAGTTCTTC	.	TRBJ2-1	.	TRBV27
CASSPGLGNRNEQFF	TGCGCCAGCAGCCCTGGACTAGGGAATAGGAATGAGCAGTTCTTC	TRBD2	TRBJ2-1	.	TRBV4-1
CASSLPPGPNSYNEQFF	TGTGCCAGCAGTCTACCCCCGGGACCAAATTCCTACAATGAGCAGTTCTTC	.	TRBJ2-1	.	TRBV2
CASRPFPSGPNTGELFF	TGTGCCAGCAGACCCTTCCCATCGGGACCGAACACCGGGGAGCTGTTTTTT	.	TRBJ2-2	.	TRBV7-9
CASREAYSNQPQHF	TGTGCCAGCAGGGAGGCGTATAGCAATCAGCCCCAGCATTTT	.	TRBJ1-5	once	TRBV28
CASSLGSGGPWDEQFF	TGCGCCAGCAGCTTGGGGTCGGGGGGCCCCTGGGATGAGCAGTTCTTC	.	TRBJ2-1	once	TRBV5-1
CASSLGLAPPRDSSYNEQFF	TGTGCCAGCAGTTTGGGGTTAGCCCCCCCGAGGGACAGCTCCTACAATGAGCAGTTCTTC	TRBD1	TRBJ2-1	few	TRBV28
CASRSPGADEQYF	TGTGCCAGTAGGAGCCCGGGGGCAGACGAGCAGTACTTC	.	TRBJ2-7	.	TRBV19
CASSLARGRSSEQYF	TGTGCCAGCAGCTTAGCCCGGGGGCGTTCAAGCGAGCAGTACTTC	.	TRBJ2-7	.	TRBV7-9
CASRYQVTGNSPLHF	TGTGCTAGTAGATACCAGGTTACAGGCAATTCACCCCTCCACTTT	.	TRBJ1-6	.	TRBV12-5
CSVGLTGEPDNEQFF	TGCAGCGTTGGCTTGACAGGGGAACCCGACAATGAGCAGTTCTTC	TRBD1	TRBJ2-1	.	TRBV29-1